This TCR beta chain was sequenced for a study of blood T cell repertoires in COVID-19. Across the study: Researchers got acute and convalescent COVID-19 samples from the United States, Italy and Spain. T cells, B-cell-depleted T cells, or PBMCs provided the cDNA or gDNA that served as material.

From germline, CDR1 is MNHNY and CDR2 SVGAGI (reference sequence). The CDR3 is 12 amino acids. Trimming pared 6 bases from V and 7 bases from J, leaving 10 bases between. Per the original data handling: Nucleated cell counts were estimated from reference gene primer amplification. TCRdb keeps only in-frame clones here, not all; method: immunoSEQ multiplex PCR. That table gives V, J and clone size, and the DNA gave D and trimming. Here the sample spans 53,000 or so clones, about 82% being singletons. The receptor was isolated from a man between 65 and 79 years old with active COVID-19. The chain is built from TRBV6-6 and TRBJ1-5; maybe TRBD1 (6 bases). Sequenced material: peripheral blood. CDR3 region: CASRQGSQPQHF. The DNA for the CDR3 is TGTGCCAGCAGGCAGGGGTCCCAGCCCCAGCATTTT.